The rows below give T cell receptor beta chains drawn from one sample of a study of T cells in localized non-small cell lung cancer. Clones were sequenced by immunoSEQ multiplex PCR, and TCRdb holds only the in-frame ones, with some missing. Of tens of thousands of clones in the sample, roughly 91% were seen once. The input for sequencing was peripheral blood, taken before any cancer treatment. The source is a male donor older than 55 with stage I lung adenocarcinoma. CDR3s include the opening cysteine and the closing phenylalanine or tryptophan.

j_gene	v_gene	CDR3aa
TRBJ2-7	TRBV10-3	CAISEPGRTAYEQYF
TRBJ1-1	TRBV7-9	CASSTGIEAFF
TRBJ1-2	TRBV28	CASSLSTGYTF
TRBJ2-7	TRBV5-4	CASSSRTGTYEQYF
TRBJ2-7	TRBV21-1	CASSPKSHQQGAKKEQYF
TRBJ2-7	TRBV15	CATSRDQGQGHEQYF
TRBJ2-7	TRBV13	CASSTGALSGEQYF
TRBJ2-4	TRBV2	CASSDTPQKAGLGDIQYF
TRBJ1-5	TRBV19	CASNLDRGGQPQHF
TRBJ2-4	TRBV19	CASSITTGGLAKNIQYF
TRBJ2-3	TRBV28	CATLKRGSRLRPTQYF
TRBJ2-2	TRBV6-1	CASSFPSNTGELFF
TRBJ2-3	TRBV9	CASSVAGRTDTQYF
TRBJ1-2	TRBV20-1	CSATQGGDYTF
TRBJ2-1	TRBV30	CAWLRTADNEQFF
TRBJ1-2	TRBV6-5	CASSYSGQGAGYTF
TRBJ2-1	TRBV30	CAWSGAGGQYDEQFF
TRBJ2-3	TRBV2	CASSELRVGDTQYF
TRBJ2-2	TRBV27	CASSFPANTGELFF
TRBJ2-7	TRBV5-4	CASSFKGTGMYEQYF
TRBJ1-1	TRBV4-3	CASSQGGTGRMNTEAFF
TRBJ1-4	TRBV11-2	CASSPQVINEKLFF
TRBJ1-5	TRBV28	CASSGQTSNQPQHF
TRBJ1-5	TRBV19	CASSMINQPQHF
TRBJ2-1	TRBV4-1	CASSQGEWNEQFF
TRBJ2-1	TRBV30	CAWSPSDYNEQFF
TRBJ1-1	TRBV4-3	CASSQFSTGQTNTEAFF
TRBJ1-4	TRBV15	CATSRSFSSEKLFF
TRBJ1-5	TRBV6-1	CASSLTGGRQPQHF
TRBJ2-1	TRBV7-2	CASSLGTSPSNEQFF
TRBJ2-7	TRBV20-1	CSGRRSDEQYF
TRBJ2-5	TRBV30	CAWSVGGTVKTQYF
TRBJ2-1	TRBV6-6	CASSYSSLNEQFF
TRBJ2-2	TRBV7-7	CASSLGETGELFF
TRBJ1-5	TRBV4-3	CASSLQENQPQHF
TRBJ1-1	TRBV19	CASSIDAALNTEAFF
TRBJ2-5	TRBV4-3	CASSQEVPSGRETQYF
TRBJ2-7	TRBV6-5	CASSFGGGAYEQYF
TRBJ1-3	TRBV2	CASWDSQLGNTIYF
TRBJ1-2	TRBV27	CASSLGGTVEGYTF
TRBJ1-1	TRBV7-2	CASSLWGGRVNTEAFF
TRBJ2-3	TRBV10-1	CASPCGSGGATDTQYF
TRBJ2-5	TRBV19	CASTPSGRGETQYF